This record covers a single T cell receptor (beta chain). The PCR made use of 60 Vbeta and 13 Jbeta primers. Sequencing used immunoSEQ multiplex PCR; TCRdb keeps in-frame clones, though not all of them. The profile shows approximately 150,000 clones, around 81% of them singletons. This sample was included in a study of cytomegalovirus exposure and HLA in healthy donors. The CDR3 is 13 residues long. Germline CDR1 and CDR2: PRHDT and FYEKMQ (reference sequence). Trimming shortened V by 5 bases and J by 7 bases, and 14 bases separated the two germline ends. The rearrangement uses TRBV13 and TRBJ1-1, with D maybe TRBD1 (5 bases). The sample taken for sequencing was PBMCs. The TCR comes from a woman in her 50s in good health and CMV-seronegative. In nucleotides, the CDR3 is TGTGCCAGCAGCCCCCGGGACTGGGGTGAAGCTTTCTTT. Translation gives CASSPRDWGEAFF.